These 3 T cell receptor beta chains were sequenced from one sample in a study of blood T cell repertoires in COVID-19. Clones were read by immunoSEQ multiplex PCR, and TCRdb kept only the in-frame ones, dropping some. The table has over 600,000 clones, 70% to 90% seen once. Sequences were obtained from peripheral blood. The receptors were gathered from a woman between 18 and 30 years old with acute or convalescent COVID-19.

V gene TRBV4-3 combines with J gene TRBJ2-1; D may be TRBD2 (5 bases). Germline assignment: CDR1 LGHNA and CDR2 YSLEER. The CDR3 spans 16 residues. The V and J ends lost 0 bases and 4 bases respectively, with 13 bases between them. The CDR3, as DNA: TGCGCCAGCAGCCAAGATGAAGGCCGGGGTTACAATGAGCAGTTCTTC. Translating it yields CASSQDEGRGYNEQFF.

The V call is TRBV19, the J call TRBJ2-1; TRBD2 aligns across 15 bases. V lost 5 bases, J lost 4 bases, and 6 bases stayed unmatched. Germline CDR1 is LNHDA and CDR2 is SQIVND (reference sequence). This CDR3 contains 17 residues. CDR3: CASSARTSGGVYNEQFF. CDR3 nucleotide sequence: TGTGCCAGTAGTGCCCGGACTAGCGGGGGGGTTTACAATGAGCAGTTCTTC.

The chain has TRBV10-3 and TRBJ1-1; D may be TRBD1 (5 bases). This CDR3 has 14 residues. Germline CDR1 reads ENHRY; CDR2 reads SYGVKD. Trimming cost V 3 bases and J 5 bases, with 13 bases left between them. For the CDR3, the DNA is TGTGCCATCAGTGAAGTGGCAAGGGGAACTGAAGCTTTCTTT. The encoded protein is CAISEVARGTEAFF.